This TCR beta chain comes out of a study of blood T cells in healthy people across ages. On the study more broadly: Capturing about one barcoded beta molecule per two T cells was achieved by template switching.

Only a few counts were recorded for this clonotype. Through a sample-barcoded 5' primer and a J-beta primer mix, a second PCR was run for roughly 6 to 12 cycles. Via MiXCR, TCRdb re-called the 5' RACE reads, giving one row per CDR3 protein. This sample has approximately 690,000 distinct CDR3 sequences, with roughly 53% found just once. This CDR3 has 16 amino acids. Germline lookup yields CDR1 SGHRS and CDR2 YFSETQ. Trimming cost V 3 bases and J 5 bases, with 21 bases left between them. The V gene is TRBV5-1, the J gene TRBJ2-7, with D hard to call. The sequence was obtained from a man aged 55-75 years in good health. The sample comprised blood. CDR3 region: CASSWPRGPGPHEQYF. In DNA form, the CDR3 reads TGCGCCAGCAGCTGGCCCCGAGGCCCCGGTCCTCACGAGCAGTACTTC.